The TCR beta chain under discussion was sequenced for a study of shared clonotypes between healthy human individuals. Study-level information: Each donor's CD8 memory used one plate, CD8 naive two, each CD4 subset three.

The J segment lost 4 bases and the V segment lost 6 bases, leaving 7 bases of the junction unmatched. Germline loops: CDR1 KGHSH, CDR2 LQKENI. The CDR3 runs to 15 residues. Some clones are missing from TCRdb's copy, which holds only in-frame ones; the method was immunoSEQ multiplex PCR. The sample shows roughly 1,500,000 clones, approximately 98.5% of them seen only once. About this clone: The sample contains more than one DNA sequence encoding this CDR3.

The material sequenced was naive CD4+ T cells sorted from blood. This sample's subset: CD45RA+ positively selected. V gene TRBV18 combines with J gene TRBJ2-3, with 10 bases aligning to TRBD2. This receptor was taken from a young man in good health. CDR3 in DNA: TGTGCCAGCTCTCCCCTAGCGGGAGCCCCAGATACGCAGTATTTT. Protein: CASSPLAGAPDTQYF.